A selection of T cell receptor beta chains follows, all from one sample in a study of blood T cell repertoires in COVID-19. Libraries were prepared by immunoSEQ multiplex PCR; TCRdb keeps only in-frame clonotypes and omits some of them. There are some 300,000 clones in the sample; roughly 90% occur only once, and approximately 4.5% lies in the top ten. Sequenced material: PBMCs or T cells enriched from blood (not recorded which). These receptors were obtained from a woman aged 18 to 35 with acute COVID-19. CDR3s include the opening cysteine and the closing phenylalanine or tryptophan. D genes are given only for firm matches. The size of a clone is reported for some rows only, either as once, few or many, or as a class for expanded clones.

CDR3aa | CDR3nt | abundance | len | j_gene | d_gene | v_gene
CASSPLRFGTELAGTNEQFF | TGTGCCAGCAGCCCCCTTCGGTTTGGAACTGAACTAGCGGGTACCAATGAGCAGTTCTTC | - | 20 | TRBJ2-1 | TRBD2 | TRBV6-6
CAWSVRGVVGNQPQHF | TGTGCCTGGAGTGTACGCGGGGTCGTTGGCAATCAGCCCCAGCATTTT | - | 16 | TRBJ1-5 | - | TRBV30
CASRRTGGSGNTIYF | TGTGCCAGCAGGAGGACAGGGGGCTCTGGAAACACCATATATTTT | once | 15 | TRBJ1-3 | TRBD1 | TRBV2
CASSLLGAEFADTQYF | TGTGCCAGCAGCTTGCTCGGAGCGGAGTTCGCAGATACGCAGTATTTT | - | 16 | TRBJ2-3 | - | TRBV5-6
CSVNTGNYGYTF | TGCAGCGTCAATACAGGGAACTATGGCTACACCTTC | - | 12 | TRBJ1-2 | - | TRBV29-1
CASSQDWGQLNTEAFF | TGTGCCAGCAGCCAAGATTGGGGACAGTTGAACACTGAAGCTTTCTTT | - | 16 | TRBJ1-1 | TRBD1 | TRBV3-1/TRBV3-2
CASSAGLANYGYTF | TGTGCCAGCAGCGCAGGGCTAGCTAACTATGGCTACACCTTC | - | 14 | TRBJ1-2 | - | TRBV7-9
CASSPDREGEKLFF | TGCGCCAGCAGCCCGGACAGGGAGGGCGAAAAACTGTTTTTT | - | 14 | TRBJ1-4 | TRBD1 | TRBV5-1
CATSATGQGANIQYF | TGTGCCACCAGTGCAACCGGACAGGGGGCCAACATTCAGTACTTC | - | 15 | TRBJ2-4 | TRBD1 | TRBV24-1
CASSSADRAYEQYF | TGTGCCAGCAGTTCCGCGGACAGGGCCTACGAGCAGTACTTC | - | 14 | TRBJ2-7 | TRBD1 | TRBV28
CASSSGGTDTQYF | TGTGCCAGCAGTTCGGGGGGCACAGATACGCAGTATTTT | - | 13 | TRBJ2-3 | - | TRBV28
CASGQGRNTEAFF | TGTGCCAGCGGACAGGGGAGAAACACTGAAGCTTTCTTT | once | 13 | TRBJ1-1 | TRBD1 | TRBV13
CASSLTGSHSGNTIYF | TGTGCCAGCAGTTTGACAGGATCCCACTCTGGAAACACCATATATTTT | - | 16 | TRBJ1-3 | - | TRBV27
CASSLTGDRNQPQHF | TGTGCCAGCAGTCTTACAGGGGACCGCAATCAGCCCCAGCATTTT | - | 15 | TRBJ1-5 | TRBD1 | TRBV6-5
CASSYSSYTEAFF | TGTGCCAGCAGTTACTCGAGCTACACTGAAGCTTTCTTT | - | 13 | TRBJ1-1 | - | TRBV6-5